One and the same sample provided the 4 T cell receptor beta chains below, sequenced in a study of shared clonotypes between healthy human individuals. Some clones are missing from TCRdb's copy, which holds only in-frame ones; the method was immunoSEQ multiplex PCR. The data show about 2.4 million clones, with under 95% seen just once and more than 0.35% held by the top ten. Specimen: naive CD4+ T cells from PBMCs. Subset indicated: CD45RA+ positively selected. These receptors were collected from a man aged 18 to 29 in good health. Some clones in this sample may be carry-over from other donors' samples.

This chain links TRBV7-9 with TRBJ2-1, with a possible D match to TRBD1 (6 bases). The V gene lost 5 bases and the J gene lost 3 bases, with 11 bases spanning the gap. The CDR3 has 14 amino acids. Germline lookup yields CDR1 SEHNR and CDR2 FQNEAQ (reference sequence). CDR3 in amino acids: CASSPRQDYNEQFF. The CDR3 DNA is TGTGCCAGCAGCCCACGACAGGACTACAATGAGCAGTTCTTC.

The genes are TRBV25-1 and TRBJ2-5; D is possibly TRBD2 (6 bases). The germline CDR1 and CDR2 sequences are MGHDK and SYGVNS. The CDR3 is 15 amino acids. With 3 bases removed from V and 1 base from J, the gap between germline ends came to 12 bases. The CDR3 loop is CASSEGSGGQETQYF. CDR3 nucleotides: TGTGCCAGCAGTGAGGGTAGCGGAGGCCAAGAGACCCAGTACTTC.

This clone appeared once. V is TRBV27 and J is TRBJ2-7; 7 bases line up with TRBD1. V gave up 5 bases and J gave up 2 bases; unmatched junction bases: 9. In germline, CDR1 is MNHEY, CDR2 SMNVEV (reference sequence). The CDR3 length is 15 residues. CDR3 bases: TGTGCCAGCAGTCCACCTGGACAGGCCCCCTACGAGCAGTACTTC. Its protein is CASSPPGQAPYEQYF.

The gene calls are TRBV6-5 and TRBJ1-3; D not certain. Germline CDR1 MNHEY, CDR2 SVGAGI. This CDR3 has 14 amino acids. V lost 4 bases, J lost 4 bases, and 11 bases lay in between. This CDR3 is CASSSGPRGNTIYF. CDR3 coding DNA: TGTGCCAGCAGTTCCGGCCCGAGGGGAAACACCATATATTTT.